This TCR beta chain appears in the sequencing data of a study of blood T cell repertoires in COVID-19. Sequenced by immunoSEQ multiplex PCR; TCRdb stores in-frame clones only, minus some. The sample consists of about 220,000 clones, 86% of them appearing once. The CDR3 has 16 residues. V dropped 4 bases and J dropped 0 bases, with 14 bases sitting between them. Germline values: CDR1 SGHDT, CDR2 YYEEEE. Material: PBMCs or T cells enriched from blood (not recorded which). The chain joins TRBV5-6 to TRBJ1-3; D is unclear. The receptor comes from a woman in her 40s with acute COVID-19. In DNA form, the CDR3 reads TGTGCCAGCAGCAAACGTCCGGGTCTCTCTGGAAACACCATATATTTT. It encodes CASSKRPGLSGNTIYF. Full variable domain (rest looked up from reference TRBV5-6 and TRBJ1-3): DAGVTQSPTHLIKTRGQQVTLRCSPKSGHDTVSWYQQALGQGPQFIFQYYEEEERQRGNFPDRFSGHQFPNYSSELNVNALLLGDSALYLCASSKRPGLSGNTIYFGEGSWLTVV.